This T cell receptor beta chain comes out of a study of cytomegalovirus exposure and HLA in healthy donors. Overall study results and limits: Researchers catalogued approximately 160 TCR beta chains as cytomegalovirus-associated.

Of note for this clone: Its matching antigen is unknown.

Sequenced by immunoSEQ multiplex PCR; TCRdb stores in-frame clones only, minus some. In the table there are 95,000 to 150,000 clones, about 83% of which are singletons. The sequence was collected from a woman in her 30s in good health and CMV-seronegative. The sequenced sample consisted of PBMCs.

The CDR3: CASSQAVTSGGAAQYF. The CDR3 DNA reads TGCGCCAGCAGCCAAGCGGTTACTAGCGGGGGGGCGGCCCAGTACTTC. This rearrangement joins TRBV4-1 to TRBJ2-5; TRBD2 agrees at 13 bases. Germline lookup yields CDR1 MGHRA and CDR2 YSYEKL. Losses at the gene ends were 1 base for V and 9 bases for J; bases not matched to a gene: 8. CDR3 size: 16 residues.